This T cell receptor beta chain was profiled in a study of cytomegalovirus exposure and HLA in healthy donors (dated 2017 in TCRdb). Background for the entire study: An earlier analysis of fewer than 750 of the donors reported around 280 Gb of sequence data and 117 million unique TCR beta sequences obtained from approximately 180 million T cells. Roughly 300 gigabases of sequencing data and 80 million or so unique TCR sequences were included in an early release covering roughly 600 HLA-typed donors. Four or five DR-DQ haplotypes were treated as single units for association and clustering because of strong linkage in the cohort. Donor age, sex, ethnicity and CMV serostatus were compiled alongside the repertoire data. Typing coverage varied by locus: roughly 629-640 donors for A, B, C, DRB1 and DQB1; about 520 for DQA1; about 600 for DPA1; around 490 for DPB1. Using immunosequencing, the study profiled T cell repertoires from around 680 subjects and related those repertoires to cytomegalovirus serostatus. A later analysis re-analyzed previously published TCR beta repertoires from 660 or so donors and added high-resolution HLA genotyping to study TCR occurrence patterns. To predict cytomegalovirus infection status, the study brought together high-throughput TCR immunosequencing, statistical association of individual TCRs with disease status, and machine learning. The later analysis used no new phenotypic data to find candidate immune exposures, relying instead on TCR beta sequences and their occurrence across donors. A later genetic analysis took genome-wide SNP genotypes for about 65% of the 666 donors and used that subset as a discovery cohort. Among a few hundred genotyped donors of the cohort, an average of 235,054 unique TCR beta nucleotide sequences were sequenced per donor, around 20% of them non-productive. The genetic ancestry cluster associated with self-reported Caucasian donors included 81% of the approximately 430 genotyped donors. The aim of the study was to test whether cataloging public T cell receptors could identify signatures of past pathogen exposure. Along with the roughly 700-subject first cohort, a separate validation cohort of over 90 different subjects was used. Both class I and class II loci were covered by HLA typing, at four-digit resolution. An earlier analysis of approximately 580 of the donors used high-throughput TCR beta sequencing to judge whether each TCR beta V gene segment behaved as functional or pseudogenic. All discovery cohort repertoires had been generated using a single sequencing platform.

Ends trimmed: V by 2 bases, J by 4 bases; bases unmatched to a gene: 3. In the germline V gene, CDR1 corresponds to SGDLS and CDR2 to YYNGEE. From its cysteine to its phenylalanine, the CDR3 spans 15 amino acids. Only the CDR3 DNA stays, 45 bases, in frame from base 1. The paper's findings and limits, for the study overall: In a later analysis, 16,951 TCR beta sequences were associated with specific HLA alleles at a false discovery rate of 0.05. The study gave a list of more than 150 TCR beta chains associated with cytomegalovirus. A later analysis found that most CMV-associated TCR beta chains appeared HLA-restricted, with HLA associations seemingly driven largely by CMV exposure. HLA typing was unavailable for some donors at each locus, so association tests used only the typed subset. Around 16 rarely observed V segments, including chromosome 9 orphons, were excluded from the earlier analysis of approximately 600 of the donors because counts were too low. CMV serostatus was the only immune exposure information available for the cohort. Across donors, most TCR sequences were observed very rarely, whereas some public TCRs were present in many individuals. In vitro tests confirmed that three of the cytomegalovirus-associated TCR beta chains recognize cytomegalovirus antigens. Linkage disequilibrium might explain the correlated functional status among segregating V segments, but an unknown experimental factor could not be ruled out. According to a later analysis, parvovirus B19, influenza, CMV and Epstein-Barr virus appeared linked to several top co-occurrence clusters. An association between a missense DCLRE1C variant and V-gene and J-gene trimming of TCR beta chains was found in a later genetic analysis and replicated in an independent cohort. The presence/absence analyses assumed that sequencing depth was roughly uniform across donors, and that assumption may not be true. A later analysis found that HLA-associated TCR beta chains were more clonally expanded and had lower generation probabilities than equally common non-associated chains. This cohort had only TCR beta chains sequenced, and the lack of alpha or paired-chain data limited which features could be detected. The 87-base-pair reads could not distinguish some IMGT-functional V segments, including TRBV6-2 and TRBV6-3, so those segments were excluded. Broadly in line with IMGT annotations, most TCR beta V segments showed up in productive rearrangements about 87% or about 30% of the time in an earlier analysis of approximately 600 of the donors. The sequencing pipeline was judged likely to have produced a cluster of highly shared sequence variants as a technical artifact. In a later genetic analysis, fewer N-insertions in productive TCRs were reported among donors in an Asian-associated ancestry cluster than the roughly 670-donor mean. A further reported finding was that TCR beta sequences accurately predicted the HLA-A and HLA-B alleles for most subjects in the first cohort. According to the authors, the approach could potentially be generalized to other disease states and immunological phenotypes. When HLA alleles, especially DR and DQ, strongly co-occurred, attributing TCR associations to individual alleles was difficult. In both the original and validation cohorts, the classifier was reported to diagnose cytomegalovirus status with high specificity and sensitivity. A later analysis found that TCR association rates varied across HLA loci, with DRB1 alleles showing the most associated TCRs and HLA-C alleles the fewest.

Of note for this clone: Its target antigen remains unknown. Within one base of it there is no much larger clone, and no base qualities were kept.

Library preparation used the immunoSEQ multiplex PCR assay. The multiplex PCR relied on a mix of 60 forward primers for TCR Vbeta segments and 13 reverse primers for TCR Jbeta segments. The CDR3 region of rearranged TCR beta genes was amplified from genomic DNA with a multiplex PCR assay. Amplified TCR beta libraries were sequenced as 87-base-pair reads on the Illumina HiSeq System. In the source study's methods: Across the 700 or so repertoires, a later analysis counted some 81 million unique TCR beta chains, around 10 million of which were shared by at least two donors. A nearest-neighbor algorithm error-corrected the raw reads and collapsed the reads into unique sequences, merging closely related sequences to remove PCR and sequencing errors. Alignment of CDR3 sequences to IMGT reference sequences was used to assign V, D and J gene segments. For a sequence to be retained, a match of at least six nucleotides was required to both a V gene segment and a J gene segment. Rearrangements were classified as productive when the CDR3 lacked stop codons and remained in frame with V and J, and all other rearrangements were classified as non-productive. CDR3 was defined according to IMGT convention as the region running from the second conserved V-encoded cysteine to the conserved J-encoded phenylalanine. The earlier analysis of some 600 of the donors excluded sequences that lacked an unambiguous match to a single V gene segment. An earlier analysis of several hundred of the donors called V segments functional above 56.7% productive rearrangements and segregating when the between-donor standard deviation exceeded 5%. A statistical classification framework was built for diagnosing cytomegalovirus status from the catalog of TCR beta chain sequences. A later analysis assigned V and J genes by comparing TCR nucleotide sequences with IMGT/GENE-DB human TR gene sequences. The TCRdist pipeline was used in a later analysis to assign CDR3 sequences and most-parsimonious VDJ recombination scenarios. In a later analysis, every TCR beta chain was defined by the combination of its CDR3 amino acid sequence and its V-gene family, and reads without a unique V-gene family were dropped. In a later analysis, several hundred highly shared, low-generation-probability nucleotide sequences were removed to address suspected cross-contamination and a sequencing artifact. In a later analysis, a clonal expansion index was calculated for each public chain from normalized within-repertoire ranks of inferred template counts. In a later analysis, generation probabilities were computed with a VDJ recombination model fitted to out-of-frame rearrangements, and the resulting probabilities were checked against IGoR. Hypergeometric tests were used in a later analysis to score TCR-TCR, TCR-HLA and TCR-CMV co-occurrence, with a repertoire-size bias correction applied to the TCR pairs. In a later analysis, false discovery rates were estimated by permuting HLA or CMV assignments 20 times. In a later analysis, co-occurring TCRs were grouped using DBSCAN, with TCRdist sequence similarity added in when clustering inside HLA-allele-positive subsets. Co-occurrence clustering excluded repertoires with fewer than 30,000 or more than 120,000 public chains, plus five with anomalous nucleotide sharing. The table was pulled from immuneACCESS by TCRdb, which kept in-frame rearrangements only. Such tables lose some clones; where checked, under half of the loss comes from unresolved V genes, and the rest has no known cause. V and J calls and clone size are those listed in that table; D and trimming were worked out from the DNA. The sample includes about 83,000 clones, with 80% to 90% observed a single time. The ten largest account for around 1.8% of the sample.

The cohort consisted of some 730 healthy bone marrow donors. At the time of sampling, every cohort member was nominally healthy, though immune exposures that went unrecorded were likely present. The donor was CMV seronegative and belonged to the group of 380 or so seronegative cohort members. Each donor provided a peripheral blood sample, and peripheral blood mononuclear cells were used for TCR beta sequencing. Genomic DNA was extracted from the blood cell samples with the Qiagen DNeasy Blood Extraction Kit. The sequenced material came from PBMCs. The sequence links TRBV9 to TRBJ1-5, and TRBD1 aligns with 10 junction nucleotides. This TCR derives from a woman aged 25 to 39 in good health and CMV-seronegative. The CDR3 protein: CASSVGGQGNQPQHF. The DNA sequence is TGTGCCAGCAGCGTTGGGGGACAGGGGAATCAGCCCCAGCATTTT.